These 11 T cell receptor beta chains were sequenced from one sample in a study of STAT5B mutations in CD4+ large granular lymphocyte leukemia. TCRdb's table, derived via immunoSEQ multiplex PCR, lists solely in-frame clones and lacks some. The table has approximately 49,000 clones, roughly 70% seen once. The material sequenced was CD4+ T cells from blood buffy coats. The receptor source for this set is a human donor in good health.

This clone has only one observation. J is TRBJ2-7 and V is TRBV2; 7 nucleotides line up with TRBD1. Germline trimming cut 5 bases from V and 1 base from J; bases unmatched to any gene: 5. The CDR3 consists of 14 residues. Germline lookup yields CDR1 SNHLY and CDR2 FYNNEI. CDR3 sequence reads: CASSPGTDSYEQYF. CDR3 nucleotide sequence: TGTGCCAGCAGTCCCGGGACAGATTCCTACGAGCAGTACTTC.

The chain carries TRBV14 and TRBJ1-3, with D uncertain. The V end was cut by 4 bases, the J end by 0 bases, with 10 bases between. This CDR3 is built from 15 residues. Germline V gene lookup returns CDR1 SGHDN and CDR2 FVKESK. The CDR3 DNA reads as TGTGCCAGCAGCCGAGACTGGAGCTCTGGAAACACCATATATTTT. Protein product: CASSRDWSSGNTIYF.

As to this clone: This is likely a read error, given that the CDR3 carries no conserved phenylalanine or tryptophan at its end. No DNA is shown, since the ends of the CDR3 on it are uncertain; the CDR3 is the one TCRdb lists. V gene TRBV5-1 combines with J gene TRBJ2-3; TRBD2 was called by the table and not checked on the DNA. Germline V gene data show CDR1 as SGHRS and CDR2 as YFSETQ. The CDR3 region is 9 residues in length, termini included. The CDR3 spells CASSLRGAP.

The chain links TRBV7-3 to TRBJ1-6; TRBD1 might be the D (6 bases). Germline V gives CDR1 SGHTA, CDR2 FQGTGA. V gave up 5 bases and J gave up 7 bases, with 12 bases separating them. The CDR3 is made up of 14 amino acids. As DNA, the CDR3 is TGTGCCAGCAGCCTATCGCAGGGGAATTCACCCCTCCACTTT. Its translation: CASSLSQGNSPLHF.

The chain has TRBV27 and TRBJ1-3, with a tentative D call TRBD1 (5 bases). Germline CDR1 and CDR2: MNHEY and SMNVEV (reference sequence). V shed 8 bases and J shed 8 bases, with 16 bases lying between them. The CDR3 is made up of 13 amino acids. The CDR3 here is CASRFVGGDTIYF. CDR3 coding DNA: TGTGCCAGCCGCTTCGTTGGGGGGGACACCATATATTTT.

The CDR3 protein is CASSLGSGGNTIYF. The CDR3 nucleotides are TGCGCCAGCAGCTTGGGAAGCGGTGGAAACACCATATATTTT. The chain is built from TRBV5-1 and TRBJ1-3, with D unclear. The CDR3 contains 14 residues. Germline values: CDR1 SGHRS, CDR2 YFSETQ. V gave up 0 bases and J gave up 3 bases, with 7 bases separating them.

The V call is TRBV19, the J call TRBJ1-4, with TRBD1 as a possible D gene (5 bases). The CDR3 is 16 amino acids. V was cut by 3 bases and J by 0 bases, with 11 bases left in between. Looked up from germline, CDR1 is LNHDA and CDR2 is SQIVND (reference sequence). This CDR3 reads CASSIQGRATNEKLFF. The CDR3 nucleotides are TGTGCCAGTAGTATTCAGGGACGGGCAACTAATGAAAAACTGTTTTTT.

The rearrangement links TRBV5-6 to TRBJ2-7, with D perhaps matching TRBD2 (7 bases). Germline V CDR1 and CDR2: SGHDT, YYEEEE. The CDR3 spans 14 residues. V dropped 4 bases and J dropped 3 bases, with 14 bases sitting between them. The CDR3 loop is CASSARGRGYEQYV. The CDR3, as DNA: TGTGCCAGCAGCGCGCGGGGGCGAGGCTACGAGCAGTACGTC.

The genes are TRBV19 and TRBJ1-6, with 7 bases lining up with TRBD1. Per the germline V gene, CDR1 is LNHDA and CDR2 is SQIVND (reference sequence). This CDR3 region has 14 residues. The junction had 8 bases not matched to a gene; V was cut back by 6 bases and J by 9 bases. CDR3 nucleotides: TGTGCCAGTAGCAGTAGACAGGGCGGTTCACCCCTCCACTTT. Translated, it gives CASSSRQGGSPLHF.

The rearrangement uses TRBV6-5 and TRBJ2-5; the D is unclear. The end of the DNA aligns better with TRBJ2-7, so the J call may be wrong. Looked up from germline, CDR1 is MNHEY and CDR2 is SVGAGI. The CDR3 sequence is 14 residues long. In DNA, the CDR3 is TGTGCCAGTAAAGGCGACCTATCAATAAACGAGCAGTACTTC. Residues: CASKGDLSINEQYF.

V is TRBV28 and J is TRBJ1-5, with D perhaps TRBD1 (6 bases). Per the germline V gene, CDR1 is MDHEN and CDR2 is SYDVKM. V was shortened by 5 bases and J by 5 bases, with 10 bases between the two germline ends. This CDR3 contains 13 residues. CDR3 sequence: CASSGQLYQPQHF. The CDR3, as DNA: TGTGCCAGCAGTGGACAGCTATATCAGCCCCAGCATTTT.